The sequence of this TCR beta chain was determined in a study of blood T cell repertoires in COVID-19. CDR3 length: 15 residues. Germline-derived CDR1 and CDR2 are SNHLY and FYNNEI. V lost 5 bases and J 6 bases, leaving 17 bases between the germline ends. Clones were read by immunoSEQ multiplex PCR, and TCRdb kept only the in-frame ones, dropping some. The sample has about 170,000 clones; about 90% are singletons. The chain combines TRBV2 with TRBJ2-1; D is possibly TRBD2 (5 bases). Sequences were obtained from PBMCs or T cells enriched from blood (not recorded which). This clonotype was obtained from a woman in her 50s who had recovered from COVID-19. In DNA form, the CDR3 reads TGTGCCAGCAGTCCACATGACGCGGGCCGCAATGAGCAGTTCTTC. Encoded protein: CASSPHDAGRNEQFF.